This T cell receptor beta chain appears in the sequencing data of a study of response to subunit inactivated influenza vaccine. TCRdb recomputed calls from the RT-PCR reads with MiXCR, one row per CDR3 protein. The data hold 530,000 or so distinct CDR3 sequences, with 12% observed a single time. The CDR3 runs to 14 residues. V was clipped by 6 bases and J by 10 bases, with 19 bases between them. This chain links TRBV12-3 or TRBV12-4 with TRBJ1-5; a weak D match, TRBD1 (6 bases). Specimen: PBMCs from blood, collected on the day of vaccination. The TCR was taken from a man aged 45-65 years who received an inactivated influenza vaccine. CDR3 loop: CASSEDSPKSPQHF. CDR3 bases: TGTGCCAGCAGCGAGGACAGCCCTAAGTCCCCCCAGCATTTT.